This entry concerns a single T cell receptor beta chain. This CDR3 contains 14 residues. Germline V gives CDR1 MDHEN, CDR2 SYDVKM. J gave up 4 bases and V 10 bases, and 11 bases lay outside the gene matches. The data originate from a study of OX40 agonist ivuxolimab in advanced cancers. Libraries were prepared by immunoSEQ multiplex PCR; TCRdb keeps only in-frame clonotypes and omits some of them. In the table there are roughly 53,000 clones, around 83% of which are singletons. Sequenced here: CD4+ or CD8+ T cells sorted from blood, sampled in a trial of the OX40 agonist ivuxolimab. This sequence originates from an adult with an advanced solid tumor such as melanoma, head and neck, liver or kidney cancer. V usage is TRBV28 and J usage is TRBJ1-1; 8 nucleotides match TRBD1. As DNA, the CDR3 is TGTGCCACCACCACAGGGGGGAAGGGCACTGAAGCTTTCTTT. Its protein is CATTTGGKGTEAFF.